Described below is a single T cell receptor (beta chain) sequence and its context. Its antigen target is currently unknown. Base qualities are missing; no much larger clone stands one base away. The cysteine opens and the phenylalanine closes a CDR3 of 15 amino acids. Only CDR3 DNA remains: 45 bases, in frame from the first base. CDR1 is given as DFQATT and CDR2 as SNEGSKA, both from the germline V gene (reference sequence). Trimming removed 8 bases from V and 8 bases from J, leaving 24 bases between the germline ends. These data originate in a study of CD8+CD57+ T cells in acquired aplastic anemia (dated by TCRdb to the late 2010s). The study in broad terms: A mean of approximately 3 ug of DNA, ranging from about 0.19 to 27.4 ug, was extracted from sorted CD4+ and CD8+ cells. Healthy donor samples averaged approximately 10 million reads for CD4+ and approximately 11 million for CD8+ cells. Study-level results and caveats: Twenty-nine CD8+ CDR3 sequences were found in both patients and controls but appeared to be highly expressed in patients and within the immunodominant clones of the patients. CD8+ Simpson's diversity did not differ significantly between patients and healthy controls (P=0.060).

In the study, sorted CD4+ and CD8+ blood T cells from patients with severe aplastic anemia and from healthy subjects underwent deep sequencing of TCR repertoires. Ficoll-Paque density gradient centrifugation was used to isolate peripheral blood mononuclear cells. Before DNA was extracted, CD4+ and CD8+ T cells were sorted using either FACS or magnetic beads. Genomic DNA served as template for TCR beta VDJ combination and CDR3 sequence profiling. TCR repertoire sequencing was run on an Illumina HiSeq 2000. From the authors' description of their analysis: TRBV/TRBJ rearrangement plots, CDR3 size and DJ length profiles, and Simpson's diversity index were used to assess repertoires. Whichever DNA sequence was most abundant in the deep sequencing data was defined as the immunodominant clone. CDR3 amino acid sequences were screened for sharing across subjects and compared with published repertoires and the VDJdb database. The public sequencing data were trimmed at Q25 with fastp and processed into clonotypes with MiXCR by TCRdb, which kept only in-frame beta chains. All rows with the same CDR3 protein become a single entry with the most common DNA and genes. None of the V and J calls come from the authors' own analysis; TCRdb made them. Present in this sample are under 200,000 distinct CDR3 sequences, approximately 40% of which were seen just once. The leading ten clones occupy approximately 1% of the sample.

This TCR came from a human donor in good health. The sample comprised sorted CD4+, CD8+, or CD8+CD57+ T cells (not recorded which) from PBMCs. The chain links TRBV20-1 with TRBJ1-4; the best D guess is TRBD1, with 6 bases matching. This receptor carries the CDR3 CSTPIPGIGGEKLFF. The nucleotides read TGCAGTACTCCCATTCCCGGGATAGGGGGAGAAAAACTGTTTTTT.